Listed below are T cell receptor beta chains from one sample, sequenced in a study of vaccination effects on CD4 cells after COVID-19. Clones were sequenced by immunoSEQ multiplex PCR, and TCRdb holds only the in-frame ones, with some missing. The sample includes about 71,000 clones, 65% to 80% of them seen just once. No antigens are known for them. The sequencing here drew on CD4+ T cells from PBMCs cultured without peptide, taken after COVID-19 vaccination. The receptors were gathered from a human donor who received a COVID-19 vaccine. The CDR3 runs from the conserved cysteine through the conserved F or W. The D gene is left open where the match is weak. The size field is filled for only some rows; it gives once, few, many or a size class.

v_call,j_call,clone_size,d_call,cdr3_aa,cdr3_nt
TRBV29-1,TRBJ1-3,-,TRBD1,CSVRDRGDTIYF,TGCAGCGTTCGGGACAGGGGGGACACCATATATTTT
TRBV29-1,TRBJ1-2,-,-,CSVPGSGRLNYGYTF,TGCAGCGTCCCCGGCTCGGGGAGATTAAACTATGGCTACACCTTC
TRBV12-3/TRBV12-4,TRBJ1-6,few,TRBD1,CASSQGQALHF,TGTGCCAGCAGCCAAGGACAGGCCCTCCACTTT
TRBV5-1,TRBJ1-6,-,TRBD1,CASSLGSGTGTSPLHF,TGCGCCAGCAGCTTGGGGTCCGGGACAGGGACATCACCCCTCCACTTT
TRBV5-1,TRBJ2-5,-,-,CASSLVGSRVKETQYF,TGCGCCAGCAGCTTGGTTGGCTCCAGGGTTAAGGAGACCCAGTACTTC
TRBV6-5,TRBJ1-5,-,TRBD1,CASSRTGEGNQPQHF,TGTGCCAGCAGTCGGACAGGGGAGGGCAATCAGCCCCAGCATTTT
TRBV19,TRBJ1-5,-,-,CASSIAPGVRNSGQPQHF,TGTGCCAGTAGTATAGCCCCAGGGGTCCGGAATTCAGGTCAGCCCCAGCATTTT
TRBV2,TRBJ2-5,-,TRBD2,CASSQGLAETQYF,TGTGCCAGCAGTCAGGGACTAGCGGAGACCCAGTACTTC
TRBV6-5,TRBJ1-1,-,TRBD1,CATNSQGALLPEAFF,TGTGCCACCAACTCACAGGGGGCCCTACTCCCTGAAGCTTTCTTT
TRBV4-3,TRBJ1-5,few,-,CASSQEAQQPQHF,TGCGCCAGCAGCCAAGAGGCGCAGCAGCCCCAGCATTTT
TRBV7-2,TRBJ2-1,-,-,CASSLVGGDEQFF,TGTGCCAGCAGCTTAGTGGGCGGGGATGAGCAGTTCTTC
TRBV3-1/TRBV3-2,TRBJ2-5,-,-,CASSQERETQYF,TGTGCCAGCAGCCAAGAGCGGGAGACCCAGTACTTC
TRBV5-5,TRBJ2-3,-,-,CASSLERADTQYF,TGTGCCAGCAGCTTGGAGAGGGCAGATACGCAGTATTTT
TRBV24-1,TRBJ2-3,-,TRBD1,CATSSPAGQGVTDTQYF,TGTGCCACCAGTTCACCCGCGGGCCAGGGGGTGACAGATACGCAGTATTTT
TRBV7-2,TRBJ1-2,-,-,CASSPRSTNYGYTF,TGTGCCAGCAGCCCTCGAAGTACTAACTATGGCTACACCTTC
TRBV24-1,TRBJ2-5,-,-,CATSAGAQETQYF,TGTGCCACCAGTGCCGGGGCCCAAGAGACCCAGTACTTC
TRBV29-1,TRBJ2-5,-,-,CSVDEGVGETQYF,TGCAGCGTTGACGAGGGGGTAGGAGAGACCCAGTACTTC
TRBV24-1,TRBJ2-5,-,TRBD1,CATSLRQGAVETQYF,TGTGCCACCAGCCTCCGACAGGGGGCGGTGGAGACCCAGTACTTC
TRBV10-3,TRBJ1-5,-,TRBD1,CAISESTGGSNQPQHF,TGTGCCATCAGTGAGTCGACAGGGGGAAGCAATCAGCCCCAGCATTTT
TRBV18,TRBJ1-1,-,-,CASVGVSNTEAFF,TGTGCCAGCGTAGGGGTGTCGAACACTGAAGCTTTCTTT
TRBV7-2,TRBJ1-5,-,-,CASSPWDNQPQHF,TGTGCCAGCAGCCCATGGGATAATCAGCCCCAGCATTTT
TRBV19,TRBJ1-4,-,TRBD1,CASSMETGGLRKLFF,TGTGCCAGTAGTATGGAAACAGGGGGCTTACGGAAACTGTTTTTT
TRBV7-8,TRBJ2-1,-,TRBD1,CASTRQGISYNEQFF,TGTGCCAGCACCCGACAGGGAATCTCCTACAATGAGCAGTTCTTC
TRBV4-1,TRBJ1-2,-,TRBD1,CASSQGTGLYYGYTF,TGCGCCAGCAGCCAAGGGACAGGGTTATACTATGGCTACACCTTC
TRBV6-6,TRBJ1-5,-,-,CASTDLPGDSNQPQHF,TGTGCCAGCACCGACCTCCCGGGCGATAGCAATCAGCCCCAGCATTTT
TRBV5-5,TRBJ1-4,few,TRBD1,CASSYRTGGHEKLFF,TGTGCCAGCAGCTACCGGACAGGGGGCCATGAAAAACTGTTTTTT
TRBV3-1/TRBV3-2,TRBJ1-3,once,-,CASSQGPGTGPLRGNTIYF,TGTGCCAGCAGCCAAGGCCCCGGGACCGGGCCTCTGAGGGGAAACACCATATATTTT
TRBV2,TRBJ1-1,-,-,CASSIKGDVTEAFF,TGTGCCAGCAGCATCAAAGGGGACGTCACTGAAGCTTTCTTT
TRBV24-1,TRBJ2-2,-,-,CATSDPRASQGTGELFF,TGTGCCACCAGTGACCCGCGCGCCTCACAGGGAACCGGGGAGCTGTTTTTT
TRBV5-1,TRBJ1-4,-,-,CASSLVGTNEKLFF,TGCGCCAGCAGCTTGGTGGGGACTAATGAAAAACTGTTTTTT
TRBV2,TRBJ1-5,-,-,CASRLGENQPQHF,TGTGCCAGCCGCCTAGGGGAGAATCAGCCCCAGCATTTT
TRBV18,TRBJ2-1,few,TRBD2,CASSPPAGGTYNEQFF,TGTGCCAGCTCACCACCAGCGGGGGGCACCTACAATGAGCAGTTCTTC
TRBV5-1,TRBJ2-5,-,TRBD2,CASSLMRGQETQYF,TGCGCCAGCAGCTTGATGCGGGGGCAAGAGACCCAGTACTTC
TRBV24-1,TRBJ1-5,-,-,CATSVPRSSNQPQHF,TGTGCCACCAGTGTCCCCAGGAGTAGCAATCAGCCCCAGCATTTT
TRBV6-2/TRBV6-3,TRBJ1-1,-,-,CASSYQGIEAFF,TGTGCCAGCAGTTACCAGGGGATTGAAGCTTTCTTT
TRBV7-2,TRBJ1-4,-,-,CASSLGGFREKLFF,TGTGCCAGCAGTTTGGGAGGGTTTCGGGAAAAACTGTTTTTT
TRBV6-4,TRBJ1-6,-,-,CASSDLNLGVCSPLHF,TGTGCCAGCAGTGACCTCAACCTCGGGGTTTGTTCACCCCTCCACTTT
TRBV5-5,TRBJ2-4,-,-,CASSLGGEGNIQYF,TGTGCCAGCAGCTTGGGCGGGGAAGGAAACATTCAGTACTTC
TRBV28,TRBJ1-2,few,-,CASTEANYGYTF,TGTGCCAGCACGGAAGCTAACTATGGCTACACCTTC
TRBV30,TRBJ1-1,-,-,CAWGRTLNTEAFF,TGTGCCTGGGGACGGACCTTGAACACTGAAGCTTTCTTT
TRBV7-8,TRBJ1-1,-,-,CASSSPMGVMFRTEAFF,TGTGCCAGCAGCTCCCCCATGGGGGTAATGTTCCGGACTGAAGCTTTCTTT
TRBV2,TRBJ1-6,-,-,CASRDNGSPLHF,TGTGCCAGCAGGGACAATGGATCACCCCTCCACTTT
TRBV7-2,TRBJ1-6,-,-,CASSLGGVVPLHF,TGTGCCAGCAGCTTAGGAGGAGTTGTTCCCCTCCACTTT
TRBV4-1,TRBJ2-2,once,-,CASSQAFRALNTGELFF,TGCGCCAGCAGCCAAGCCTTTAGGGCACTGAACACCGGGGAGCTGTTTTTT
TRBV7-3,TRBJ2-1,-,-,CASSFYTGEQFF,TGTGCCAGCAGCTTTTACACGGGTGAGCAGTTCTTC
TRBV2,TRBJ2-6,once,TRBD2,CASSPAGAGANVLTF,TGTGCCAGCAGCCCCGCGGGGGCTGGGGCCAACGTCCTGACTTTC
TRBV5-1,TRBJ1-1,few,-,CASKDSSNTEAFF,TGCGCCAGCAAGGACAGTTCTAACACTGAAGCTTTCTTT
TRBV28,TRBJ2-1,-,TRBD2,CASSFPAGGRNEQFF,TGTGCCAGCAGTTTCCCAGCGGGGGGGAGGAATGAGCAGTTCTTC
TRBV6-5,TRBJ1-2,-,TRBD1,CASSYDRGHGYTF,TGTGCCAGCAGCTACGACAGGGGGCATGGCTACACCTTC
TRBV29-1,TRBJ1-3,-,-,CSVDVRAGGNTIYF,TGCAGCGTTGATGTGCGGGCAGGAGGAAACACCATATATTTT